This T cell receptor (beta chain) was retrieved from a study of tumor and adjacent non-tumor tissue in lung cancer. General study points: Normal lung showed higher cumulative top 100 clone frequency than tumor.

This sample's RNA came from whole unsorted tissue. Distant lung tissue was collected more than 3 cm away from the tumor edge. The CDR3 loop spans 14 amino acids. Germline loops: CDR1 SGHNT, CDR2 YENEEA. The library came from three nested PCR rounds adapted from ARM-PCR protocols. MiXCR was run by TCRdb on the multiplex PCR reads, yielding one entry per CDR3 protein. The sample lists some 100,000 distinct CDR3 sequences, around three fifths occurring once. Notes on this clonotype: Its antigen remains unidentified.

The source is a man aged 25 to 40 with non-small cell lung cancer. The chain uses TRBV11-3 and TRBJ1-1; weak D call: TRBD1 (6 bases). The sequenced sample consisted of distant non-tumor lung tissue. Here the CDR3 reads CVNTTEQGDTEAFF. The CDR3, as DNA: TGTGTCAACACCACGGAACAGGGAGATACTGAAGCTTTCTTT.